This T cell receptor (beta chain) stems from a study of CD8+ T cells in alopecia areata. In the study overall: Those treated were given oral tofacitinib at 5 to 10 mg twice daily. Tofacitinib ran 6 to 18 months, followed by 6 months off drug.

Treatment described: oral pan-JAK inhibitor, 5-10 mg twice daily. The study team obtained lesional scalp punch biopsies and peripheral blood from alopecia areata patients. The authors sorted CD4+ and CD8+ T cells from PBMCs. The length of the CDR3 is 14 residues. CDR1 is SGDLS and CDR2 is YYNGEE in the germline V gene. Deletions cut 3 bases from V and 6 bases from J, with 12 bases between. The authors extracted RNA and reverse transcribed it into cDNA as the sequencing template. Profiling relied on immunoSEQ multiplex PCR, and the TCRdb table lists in-frame clones only, not all of them. The sample records 150,000 to 250,000 clones, approximately 56% being singletons.

The genes are TRBV9 and TRBJ2-2; tentative D call: TRBD2 (6 bases). The sample consisted of CD4+ T cells sorted from blood, taken at week 4, from a patient treated with tofacitinib. This clonotype was obtained from a human donor with alopecia areata. Here the CDR3 DNA reads TGTGCCAGCAGCGCATTCAGGGAGGCCGGGGAGCTGTTTTTT. Its protein is CASSAFREAGELFF.